Following are 32 T cell receptor beta chains from one sample sequenced in a study of blood T cell repertoires in COVID-19. Method: immunoSEQ multiplex PCR; TCRdb's copy keeps in-frame clones and lacks some. The data hold about 190,000 clones, with 75% to 90% observed a single time. Sequencing input: peripheral blood. All receptors come from a man under 40 with acute or convalescent COVID-19.

The rearrangement links TRBV25-1 to TRBJ2-5; 10 positions match TRBD2. CDR3 length: 16 residues. The germline CDR1 and CDR2 sequences are MGHDK and SYGVNS. V lost 5 bases, J lost 1 base, and 7 bases stayed unmatched. CDR3 in DNA: TGTGCCAGCAGTAGCGAGCGGGGGGGGATCCAAGAGACCCAGTACTTC. It encodes CASSSERGGIQETQYF.

The chain joins TRBV4-1 to TRBJ2-4, with D maybe TRBD2 (8 bases). V was clipped by 4 bases and J by 4 bases, with 26 bases between them. There are 19 residues in the CDR3. Germline CDR1 reads MGHRA; CDR2 reads YSYEKL. The CDR3 spells CASSPRGGGSGGGKNIQYF. The CDR3 nucleotides are TGCGCCAGCAGCCCCCGGGGCGGGGGGTCAGGGGGTGGTAAAAACATTCAGTACTTC.

The V call is TRBV3-1 (or the pseudogene TRBV3-2), the J call TRBJ2-3; 8 positions match TRBD2. Trimming at V came to 4 bases and at J to 0 bases, leaving 0 bases not matched to a gene. Germline loops: CDR1 LGHDT, CDR2 YNNKEL (reference sequence). There are 14 residues in the CDR3. The CDR3 sequence: CASSPGGSTDTQYF. The CDR3, as DNA: TGTGCCAGCAGCCCGGGGGGGAGCACAGATACGCAGTATTTT.

The chain links TRBV3-1 (or the pseudogene TRBV3-2) to TRBJ1-6; no clear D. In germline, CDR1 is LGHDT, CDR2 YNNKEL (reference sequence). This CDR3 is built from 16 residues. V dropped 0 bases and J dropped 5 bases, with 11 bases sitting between them. The CDR3 loop is CASSQENLQNNSPLHF. In DNA, the CDR3 is TGTGCCAGCAGCCAAGAGAATTTGCAGAATAATTCACCCCTCCACTTT.

The chain joins TRBV20-1 to TRBJ1-2, with 7 bases identical to TRBD1. CDR1 DFQATT and CDR2 SNEGSKA come from the germline V gene (reference sequence). Trimming cost V 7 bases and J 8 bases; bases outside gene matches: 7. CDR3 size: 11 residues. CDR3 loop: CSGDRVGGYTF. CDR3 sequence (DNA): TGCAGTGGAGACAGGGTAGGAGGCTACACCTTC.

As to this clone: Other DNA sequences within the sample encode an identical CDR3. The chain combines TRBV6-5 with TRBJ1-5; D not certain. V lost 8 bases, J lost 0 bases, and 8 bases lay in between. The CDR3 extends over 13 amino acids. Germline V CDR1 and CDR2: MNHEY, SVGAGI. The CDR3 DNA sequence: TGTGCCAGCCAGCGATATAGCAATCAGCCCCAGCATTTT. It translates to CASQRYSNQPQHF.

This sequence joins TRBV30 and TRBJ2-6, with a possible D match to TRBD2 (6 bases). The CDR3 is 19 residues long. Germline loops: CDR1 GTSNPN, CDR2 SVGIG (reference sequence). V gave up 1 base and J gave up 0 bases, with 19 bases separating them. The CDR3 region is CAWSGGLRKAYSGANVLTF. The CDR3 DNA follows: TGTGCCTGGAGTGGGGGACTCAGAAAAGCCTACTCTGGGGCCAACGTCCTGACTTTC.

This clone was detected a few times. The chain joins TRBV5-4 to TRBJ2-1; 13 bases align to TRBD2. The V gene end was trimmed by 1 base and the J gene end by 6 bases; junction bases not matched to a gene: 4. Looked up from germline, CDR1 is SGHNT and CDR2 is YYREEE (reference sequence). CDR3 length: 16 amino acids. The CDR3 reads CASSLMGLAGTNEQFF. The CDR3 coding sequence is TGTGCCAGCAGCTTGATGGGACTAGCGGGGACCAATGAGCAGTTCTTC. Drawing the rest from reference TRBV5-4 and TRBJ2-1, the complete variable domain is ETGVTQSPTHLIKTRGQQVTLRCSSQSGHNTVSWYQQALGQGPQFIFQYYREEENGRGNFPPRFSGLQFPNYSSELNVNALELDDSALYLCASSLMGLAGTNEQFFGPGTRLTVL.

The chain carries TRBV10-3 and TRBJ2-1; TRBD1 matches at 9 bases. V dropped 3 bases and J dropped 7; count of bases not matched to a gene: 7. This CDR3 comprises 15 residues. Germline-derived CDR1 and CDR2 are ENHRY and SYGVKD. The DNA for the CDR3 is TGTGCCATCAGTGAATCGGGACAGGGTAGGAATGAGCAGTTCTTC. Protein sequence: CAISESGQGRNEQFF.

The chain recombines TRBV9 with TRBJ2-6; D not resolved. CDR1 SGDLS and CDR2 YYNGEE come from the germline V gene. V lost 4 bases and J 2 bases, leaving 10 bases between the germline ends. This CDR3 region has 15 residues. CDR3 in amino acids: CASSLTGTGANVLTF. CDR3 in DNA: TGTGCCAGCAGCCTTACGGGTACTGGGGCCAACGTCCTGACTTTC.

This clone was seen just once. This chain uses TRBV10-3 with TRBJ2-1, with 14 bases fitting TRBD2. This CDR3 is 13 amino acids long. J lost 7 bases, V lost 9 bases, and 2 bases had no gene match. Germline values: CDR1 ENHRY, CDR2 SYGVKD. The CDR3 DNA sequence: TGTGCCATGGGGACTAGCGGGGGAAATGAGCAGTTCTTC. Encoded protein: CAMGTSGGNEQFF.

In its sample, this clone was seen once. The gene calls are TRBV3-1 (or the pseudogene TRBV3-2) and TRBJ2-1; weak D call: TRBD2 (6 bases). The CDR3 is 12 residues long. V gave up 3 bases and J gave up 7 bases, with 7 bases separating them. CDR1 LGHDT and CDR2 YNNKEL come from the germline V gene (reference sequence). DNA for the CDR3: TGTGCCAGCAGCCAGACTAGTAATGAGCAGTTCTTC. As protein: CASSQTSNEQFF.

The rearrangement links TRBV29-1 to TRBJ2-5; the match to TRBD1 covers 9 bases. The ends lost 6 bases at V and 5 bases at J; junction bases unmatched: 10. This CDR3 is 14 amino acids long. Germline V CDR1 and CDR2: SQVTM, ANQGSEA. Written as DNA, the CDR3 is TGCAGCGTCAAACACAGGACAGGGGTGGAGACCCAGTACTTC. Its protein product is CSVKHRTGVETQYF.

This chain connects TRBV6-5 to TRBJ2-2; D is undetermined. Germline V lookup: CDR1 MNHEY, CDR2 SVGAGI. There are 15 residues in the CDR3. Trimming removed 4 bases from V and 1 base from J, with 10 bases in between. The CDR3 coding sequence is TGTGCCAGCAGTTTTGGTAGCCTGAACACCGGGGAGCTGTTTTTT. Its translation: CASSFGSLNTGELFF.

V usage is TRBV30 and J usage is TRBJ1-2, with D possibly being TRBD1 (5 bases). Germline CDR1 reads GTSNPN; CDR2 reads SVGIG (reference sequence). This CDR3 has 13 amino acids. Trimming cost V 3 bases and J 1 base, with 9 bases left between them. DNA of the CDR3: TGTGCCTGGAGACTCCAGGGTAACTATGGCTACACCTTC. It translates to CAWRLQGNYGYTF.

A few counts support this clone. This sequence joins TRBV18 and TRBJ1-2; 11 bases are shared with TRBD1. The germline V gene encodes CDR1 KGHSH and CDR2 LQKENI. The CDR3 consists of 16 residues. J lost 6 bases, V lost 3 bases, and 9 bases had no gene match. The CDR3: CASSPLGDRGMHGYTF. The CDR3 DNA is TGTGCCAGCTCACCTCTTGGGGACAGGGGGATGCATGGCTACACCTTC.

The chain links TRBV28 to TRBJ1-2; 9 nucleotides align to TRBD1. The CDR3 has 15 residues. Germline loops: CDR1 MDHEN, CDR2 SYDVKM. The V gene end was trimmed by 7 bases and the J gene end by 4 bases; junction bases not matched to a gene: 10. CDR3 in DNA: TGTGCCAGCAATAATGGACAGGGGAAAGGCTATGGCTACACCTTC. Residues: CASNNGQGKGYGYTF.

The chain links TRBV29-1 to TRBJ1-2; D gene ambiguous. The CDR3 runs 10 residues. The V gene's germline CDR1 is SQVTM and CDR2 ANQGSEA. Trimming shortened V by 3 bases and J by 10 bases, and 9 bases separated the two germline ends. In DNA form, the CDR3 reads TGCAGCGTTGATTTGGGAGACTACACCTTC. Translating it yields CSVDLGDYTF.

The chain recombines TRBV6-6 with TRBJ1-2; possibly TRBD1 for D (6 bases). CDR3 length: 16 residues. Between the trimmed V and J ends, which lost 5 bases and 6 bases, there was a span of 22 bases. Germline CDR1 reads MNHNY; CDR2 reads SVGAGI (reference sequence). CDR3 protein: CASSHPLNRAGDGYTF. Written as DNA, the CDR3 is TGTGCCAGCAGTCACCCACTTAACAGGGCTGGGGATGGCTACACCTTC.

The rearrangement links TRBV2 to TRBJ2-3; TRBD2 is a possible D gene (5 bases). Germline V gives CDR1 SNHLY, CDR2 FYNNEI. The CDR3 has 15 residues. Trimming took 7 bases from V and 4 from J, leaving 18 bases between them. This chain's CDR3 is CASILIPTRSDTQYF. CDR3 nucleotides: TGTGCCAGCATTTTAATACCTACTAGATCAGATACGCAGTATTTT. Full variable domain (remainder filled in from reference TRBV2 and TRBJ2-3): EPEVTQTPSHQVTQMGQEVILRCVPISNHLYFYWYRQILGQKVEFLVSFYNNEISEKSEIFDDQFSVERPDGSNFTLKIRSTKLEDSAMYFCASILIPTRSDTQYFGPGTRLTVL.

A remark on this clone: The junction departs from the called germline gene at one end, perhaps through a read error. The CDR3 sequence is CASSGQFNQPQHF. The CDR3 bases are TGTGCCTCGAGTGGGCAGTTCAATCAGCCCCAGCATTTT. This sequence joins TRBV30 and TRBJ1-5, with D unresolved. The length of the CDR3 is 13 residues. Germline CDR1 GTSNPN, CDR2 SVGIG (reference sequence).

The CDR3 sequence is CSARPSNEQFF. Here the CDR3 DNA reads TGCAGTGCTAGACCTAGTAACGAGCAGTTCTTC. The chain recombines TRBV20-1 with TRBJ2-1; no clear D gene. This CDR3 region has 11 residues. Germline loops: CDR1 DFQATT, CDR2 SNEGSKA (reference sequence). The V and J ends lost 2 bases and 10 bases respectively, with 9 bases between them.

The gene calls are TRBV27 and TRBJ2-7, with TRBD2 matching 7 bases. This CDR3 spans 15 amino acids. From germline, CDR1 is MNHEY and CDR2 SMNVEV (reference sequence). V shed 5 bases and J 6 bases; nucleotides not matched to a gene: 13. For the CDR3, the DNA is TGTGCCAGCAGTGCAGATCCGGGACTAAGAACCGAGCAGTACTTC. This encodes CASSADPGLRTEQYF.

The chain recombines TRBV19 with TRBJ2-1; D is unresolved. Trimming took off 5 bases at V and 4 bases at J, with 9 bases between the two ends. The CDR3 spans 13 residues. Germline V gene sequence: CDR1 LNHDA, CDR2 SQIVND (reference sequence). CDR3 sequence: CASSLVRYNEQFF. DNA for the CDR3: TGTGCCAGTAGTCTTGTCCGTTACAATGAGCAGTTCTTC. Full variable domain (rest looked up from reference TRBV19 and TRBJ2-1): DGGITQSPKYLFRKEGQNVTLSCEQNLNHDAMYWYRQDPGQGLRLIYYSQIVNDFQKGDIAEGYSVSREKKESFPLTVTSAQKNPTAFYLCASSLVRYNEQFFGPGTRLTVL.

The chain is built from TRBV20-1 and TRBJ1-5, with D unclear. Germline V lookup: CDR1 DFQATT, CDR2 SNEGSKA (reference sequence). Trimming left V 3 bases short and J 9 bases short, with 12 bases between. The CDR3 consists of 12 residues. Written as DNA, the CDR3 is TGCAGTGCTAGTAGTGAGGAGGGGCCCCAGCATTTT. It translates to CSASSEEGPQHF.

Turning to this clone: Other nucleotide sequences from this sample produce the same CDR3. The rearrangement uses TRBV28 and TRBJ1-2; D remains unclear. Germline V gene data show CDR1 as MDHEN and CDR2 as SYDVKM. Deletions cut 3 bases from V and 4 bases from J, with 9 bases between. This CDR3 has 13 residues. CDR3 amino acids: CASSFGRGYGYTF. Here the CDR3 DNA reads TGTGCCAGCAGTTTCGGACGGGGCTATGGCTACACCTTC.

The chain carries TRBV7-6 and TRBJ1-2; D unclear. Trimming took off 1 base at V and 11 bases at J, with 11 bases between the two ends. There are 12 residues in the CDR3. CDR1 and CDR2 (germline): SGHVS, FNYEAQ. This chain's CDR3 is CASSLGGEPYTF. CDR3 coding DNA: TGTGCCAGCAGCTTAGGGGGAGAACCGTACACCTTC.

The CDR3 sequence is CASSQIRRGGFRAQYF. In DNA form, the CDR3 reads TGTGCCAGCAGCCAGATAAGGCGGGGTGGTTTCCGGGCGCAGTATTTT. The V gene is TRBV3-1 (or the pseudogene TRBV3-2), the J gene TRBJ2-3; D may be TRBD2 (6 bases). Germline V CDR1 and CDR2: LGHDT, YNNKEL (reference sequence). The length of the CDR3 is 16 residues. Trimming removed 3 bases at V and 10 bases at J, with 23 bases between.

The chain couples TRBV18 to TRBJ2-5; 7 nucleotides line up with TRBD2. Germline V gives CDR1 KGHSH, CDR2 LQKENI. The CDR3 spans 13 residues. J gave up 5 bases and V 2 bases, and 2 bases lay outside the gene matches. CDR3 residues: CASSPGGDETQYF. CDR3 DNA sequence: TGTGCCAGCTCACCAGGGGGGGATGAGACCCAGTACTTC.

This sequence joins TRBV5-1 and TRBJ2-3; TRBD1 is a possible D gene (6 bases). The CDR3 extends over 15 amino acids. The ends were cut back, 4 bases at V and 2 bases at J, with 14 bases in the middle. Germline CDR1 reads SGHRS; CDR2 reads YFSETQ. This CDR3 is CASSGPGDYTDTQYF. CDR3 bases: TGCGCCAGCAGCGGCCCAGGGGATTACACAGATACGCAGTATTTT.

This clone showed up just once. The V gene is TRBV7-9, the J gene TRBJ2-1, with TRBD1 identical over 10 bases. This CDR3 is built from 17 residues. Germline lookup yields CDR1 SEHNR and CDR2 FQNEAQ (reference sequence). V shed 5 bases and J 8 bases; nucleotides not matched to a gene: 15. The CDR3 here is CASSRTDWTGTGDEQFF. CDR3 bases: TGTGCCAGCAGCCGAACCGACTGGACCGGGACAGGGGATGAGCAGTTCTTC.

The chain is built from TRBV5-1 and TRBJ2-6, with a possible D match to TRBD1 (7 bases). The V end lost 7 bases, the J end lost 3 bases, and 20 bases lay between the germline ends. The CDR3 contains 17 residues. CDR1 is SGHRS and CDR2 is YFSETQ in the germline V gene. The CDR3, as DNA: TGCGCCAGCCTCCCGACCGGAGGGGGCTATGGGGCCAACGTCCTGACTTTC. Protein: CASLPTGGGYGANVLTF.